Following are 5 T cell receptor beta chains from one sample sequenced in a study of blood T cell repertoires in COVID-19. The table came from immunoSEQ multiplex PCR; TCRdb's copy has only in-frame clones and leaves some out. The sample includes roughly 200,000 clones, about 84% of them seen just once. Sequences were obtained from peripheral blood. Receptors originate from a woman aged 80 or over with acute or convalescent COVID-19.

This clone was counted between two and nine times. This chain connects TRBV5-1 to TRBJ2-7; 12 bases align to TRBD1. The CDR3 extends over 15 amino acids. V gave up 2 bases and J gave up 5 bases; unmatched junction bases: 5. CDR1 is SGHRS, CDR2 YFSETQ, per germline. Written as DNA, the CDR3 is TGCGCCAGCAGCTTAGGGACAGGGGGCTTCGACGAGCAGTACTTC. Translated: CASSLGTGGFDEQYF.

This clone appeared a single time. The chain employs TRBV4-2 and TRBJ2-7; D call uncertain. Germline-derived CDR1 and CDR2 are LGHNA and YNFKEQ. The CDR3 length is 15 residues. Trimming pared 0 bases from V and 0 bases from J, leaving 9 bases between. As DNA, the CDR3 is TGTGCCAGCAGCCAAGAATGGGCCAGCTCCTACGAGCAGTACTTC. Translation gives CASSQEWASSYEQYF.

The V call is TRBV19, the J call TRBJ2-7; D is uncertain. Per germline, CDR1 LNHDA and CDR2 SQIVND (reference sequence). CDR3 length: 13 amino acids. Trimming stripped 5 bases from V and 3 bases from J, with 11 bases between. The CDR3 nucleotides are TGTGCCAGTAGTCTCGACACCTACTACGAGCAGTACTTC. Its translation is CASSLDTYYEQYF. Supplemented by reference TRBV19 and TRBJ2-7, the full variable domain reads DGGITQSPKYLFRKEGQNVTLSCEQNLNHDAMYWYRQDPGQGLRLIYYSQIVNDFQKGDIAEGYSVSREKKESFPLTVTSAQKNPTAFYLCASSLDTYYEQYFGPGTRLTVT.

The rearrangement uses TRBV7-9 and TRBJ1-2, with D perhaps matching TRBD1 (6 bases). Trimming removed 5 bases at V and 5 bases at J, with 15 bases between. CDR3 length: 14 residues. Germline values: CDR1 SEHNR, CDR2 FQNEAQ (reference sequence). CDR3: CASSPTGTGYGYTF. The CDR3 bases are TGTGCCAGCAGCCCAACAGGGACCGGATATGGCTACACCTTC.

The rearrangement joins TRBV15 to TRBJ1-4, with D perhaps matching TRBD1 (5 bases). The V gene's germline CDR1 is LNHNV and CDR2 YYDKDF (reference sequence). Trimming shortened V by 3 bases and J by 8 bases, and 16 bases separated the two germline ends. The CDR3 has 15 amino acids. The CDR3 nucleotides are TGTGCCACCAGCAGTTTGGACCAGGGTGGGGAAAAACTGTTTTTT. As protein: CATSSLDQGGEKLFF. The variable domain in full, completed from reference TRBV15 and TRBJ1-4, reads DAMVIQNPRYQVTQFGKPVTLSCSQTLNHNVMYWYQQKSSQAPKLLFHYYDKDFNNEADTPDNFQSRRPNTSFCFLDIRSPGLGDTAMYLCATSSLDQGGEKLFFGSGTQLSVL.